This is a list of T cell receptor beta chains from one sample in a study of TIL therapy for anti-PD-1-resistant metastatic lung cancer. Generated by immunoSEQ multiplex PCR, the TCRdb table keeps only in-frame clones and is missing some. The sample includes more than 90,000 clones, about two thirds of them seen just once. This specimen was tumor tissue, taken at baseline. These TCRs come from a person aged 25-85 years with non-small cell lung cancer. Both conserved end residues are part of each CDR3. Each record gives: V gene, J gene, clone size, D gene, CDR3 protein, CDR3 DNA. The D gene is left open where the match is weak. Expanded clones are given a class, and other clones once, few, many or no size at all.

V gene: TRBV20-1; J gene: TRBJ2-7; clone size: NA; D gene: NA; CDR3 protein: CSASPGLTLYEQYF; CDR3 DNA: TGCAGTGCTAGTCCGGGACTGACTTTATACGAGCAGTACTTC
V gene: TRBV5-1; J gene: TRBJ1-1; clone size: NA; D gene: NA; CDR3 protein: CASSGRGGDEAFF; CDR3 DNA: TGCGCCAGCAGTGGGCGGGGGGGGGATGAAGCTTTCTTT
V gene: TRBV5-1; J gene: TRBJ1-4; clone size: NA; D gene: NA; CDR3 protein: CASSLGTTNEKLFF; CDR3 DNA: TGCGCCAGCAGCTTGGGTACAACTAATGAAAAACTGTTTTTT
V gene: TRBV9; J gene: TRBJ2-5; clone size: NA; D gene: TRBD1; CDR3 protein: CASSVATGTGGETQYF; CDR3 DNA: TGTGCCAGCAGCGTAGCTACCGGGACAGGGGGGGAGACCCAGTACTTC
V gene: TRBV5-1; J gene: TRBJ1-5; clone size: NA; D gene: NA; CDR3 protein: CASRYGWDSNQPQHF; CDR3 DNA: TGCGCCAGCAGGTACGGATGGGATAGCAATCAGCCCCAGCATTTT
V gene: TRBV9; J gene: TRBJ2-7; clone size: NA; D gene: TRBD1; CDR3 protein: CASSLTGVLDEQYF; CDR3 DNA: TGTGCCAGCAGCCTAACAGGGGTACTCGACGAGCAGTACTTC
V gene: TRBV3-1/TRBV3-2; J gene: TRBJ1-6; clone size: many; D gene: TRBD1; CDR3 protein: CASSFGTGGSSPLHF; CDR3 DNA: TGTGCCAGCAGCTTCGGGACAGGGGGCAGCTCACCCCTCCACTTT
V gene: TRBV7-2; J gene: TRBJ2-3; clone size: NA; D gene: TRBD2; CDR3 protein: CASTISIPGLAGGDTQYF; CDR3 DNA: TGTGCCAGCACCATATCGATCCCCGGACTAGCGGGGGGGGATACGCAGTATTTT
V gene: TRBV28; J gene: TRBJ2-4; clone size: few; D gene: NA; CDR3 protein: CASSFGQPGVKNIQYF; CDR3 DNA: TGTGCCAGCAGTTTCGGGCAGCCGGGGGTCAAAAACATTCAGTACTTC
V gene: TRBV7-2; J gene: TRBJ2-4; clone size: NA; D gene: TRBD1; CDR3 protein: CASSPGTGGQNIQYF; CDR3 DNA: TGTGCCAGCAGCCCCGGGACAGGGGGTCAAAACATTCAGTACTTC
V gene: TRBV2; J gene: TRBJ1-1; clone size: NA; D gene: TRBD1; CDR3 protein: CASDRGNTEAFF; CDR3 DNA: TGTGCCAGTGACAGGGGTAACACTGAAGCTTTCTTT
V gene: TRBV20-1; J gene: TRBJ2-2; clone size: NA; D gene: NA; CDR3 protein: CSASRQVHTGELFF; CDR3 DNA: TGCAGTGCTAGTCGACAGGTTCACACCGGGGAGCTGTTTTTT
V gene: TRBV18; J gene: TRBJ1-1; clone size: NA; D gene: NA; CDR3 protein: CASSPLRGSNTEAFF; CDR3 DNA: TGTGCCAGCTCACCACTCCGGGGCTCGAACACTGAAGCTTTCTTT
V gene: TRBV7-2; J gene: TRBJ1-3; clone size: NA; D gene: NA; CDR3 protein: CASSLVMRHHVSGNTIYF; CDR3 DNA: TGTGCCAGCAGCTTAGTTATGAGACACCATGTCTCTGGAAACACCATATATTTT
V gene: TRBV4-3; J gene: TRBJ2-7; clone size: NA; D gene: NA; CDR3 protein: CASSSRQGGHEQYF; CDR3 DNA: TGCGCCAGCAGCTCCCGACAGGGAGGTCACGAGCAGTACTTC